The 6 T cell receptor beta chains in this list originate from one sample, sequenced in a study of cytomegalovirus exposure and HLA in healthy donors. The PCR made use of 60 Vbeta and 13 Jbeta primers. Clones were sequenced by immunoSEQ multiplex PCR, and TCRdb holds only the in-frame ones, with some missing. The sample includes roughly 130,000 clones, approximately 69% of them seen just once. What was sequenced was PBMCs. The receptors here all came from a man aged 40-49 years in good health and CMV-seropositive.

The CDR3 spells CASSPGTGGVIVEKLFF. The CDR3 nucleotides read TGTGCCAGTAGTCCAGGGACAGGGGGCGTGATAGTTGAAAAACTGTTTTTT. This chain connects TRBV19 to TRBJ1-4, with 12 positions matching TRBD1. V lost 5 bases and J lost 7; bases outside the gene matches: 11. The germline gives CDR1 LNHDA, CDR2 SQIVND (reference sequence). The CDR3 is made up of 17 amino acids.

The gene calls are TRBV28 and TRBJ1-3; a possible D gene is TRBD1 (5 bases). With 4 bases removed from V and 2 bases from J, the gap between germline ends came to 15 bases. Germline values: CDR1 MDHEN, CDR2 SYDVKM. The CDR3 extends over 16 amino acids. The CDR3 region has the DNA TGTGCCAGCAGTTCTCCCGCAGGGATAACTGGAAACACCATATATTTT. Translation: CASSSPAGITGNTIYF.

V and J are TRBV5-6 and TRBJ2-7, with 13 bases that match TRBD2. The germline CDR1 and CDR2 sequences are SGHDT and YYEEEE. With V trimmed by 4 bases and J by 6 bases, 10 bases remained unmatched. The CDR3 runs 16 residues. CDR3 DNA: TGTGCCAGCAGCAACCTGACTAGCGGGAGGTTACTCGAGCAGTACTTC. It specifies CASSNLTSGRLLEQYF.

As to this clone: This specimen includes other DNA sequences encoding the same CDR3. The chain recombines TRBV6-4 with TRBJ2-6; possibly TRBD2 for D (6 bases). V was shortened by 0 bases and J by 4 bases, with 10 bases between the two germline ends. Germline V gives CDR1 MRHNA, CDR2 SNTAGT. This CDR3 is built from 16 residues. The DNA for the CDR3 is TGTGCCAGCAGTGACTCGACCGGGAGCGGGGCCAACGTCCTGACTTTC. Translating gives CASSDSTGSGANVLTF.

This rearrangement joins TRBV28 to TRBJ2-7; tentative D call: TRBD2 (6 bases). Germline CDR1 reads MDHEN; CDR2 reads SYDVKM. Trimming removed 7 bases from V and 0 bases from J, with 13 bases in between. CDR3 length equals 14 residues. The CDR3 spells CASTGSRDSYEQYF. CDR3 DNA: TGTGCCAGCACCGGGAGCAGGGACTCCTACGAGCAGTACTTC. The variable domain in full, completed from reference TRBV28 and TRBJ2-7, reads DVKVTQSSRYLVKRTGEKVFLECVQDMDHENMFWYRQDPGLGLRLIYFSYDVKMKEKGDIPEGYSVSREKKERFSLILESASTNQTSMYLCASTGSRDSYEQYFGPGTRLTVT.

This chain links TRBV19 with TRBJ1-1; 10 bases fit TRBD1. Germline-derived CDR1 and CDR2 are LNHDA and SQIVND (reference sequence). The CDR3 totals 16 residues. J lost 10 bases, V lost 1 base, and 12 bases had no gene match. The CDR3 DNA reads as TGTGCCAGTAGTATAGGCTTTTTGACAGGGGGCGAGGTAGCTTTCTTT. Translation gives CASSIGFLTGGEVAFF. The full variable domain, its missing parts supplied by reference TRBV19 and TRBJ1-1, is DGGITQSPKYLFRKEGQNVTLSCEQNLNHDAMYWYRQDPGQGLRLIYYSQIVNDFQKGDIAEGYSVSREKKESFPLTVTSAQKNPTAFYLCASSIGFLTGGEVAFFGQGTRLTVV.